These 4 T cell receptor beta chains share one sample of origin, sequenced in a study of cytomegalovirus exposure and HLA in healthy donors. The PCR employed 60 Vbeta primers together with 13 Jbeta primers. Clones were read by immunoSEQ multiplex PCR, and TCRdb kept only the in-frame ones, dropping some. The repertoire holds about 95,000 clones, with roughly two thirds as singletons. The sequencing sample was made of PBMCs. The receptor source for this set is a woman between 50 and 59 years old in good health and CMV-seropositive.

The table lists this clone with a few counts. This chain connects TRBV20-1 to TRBJ2-1; D is ambiguous. V gave up 6 bases and J gave up 7 bases, with 10 bases separating them. The CDR3 has 11 residues. CDR1 and CDR2 from the germline V gene are DFQATT and SNEGSKA (reference sequence). As DNA, the CDR3 is TGCAGTGCGAAACAGAGAAATGAGCAGTTCTTC. Amino acids: CSAKQRNEQFF.

V and J are TRBV19 and TRBJ2-1; weak D call: TRBD1 (5 bases). The CDR3 extends over 14 amino acids. The germline gives CDR1 LNHDA, CDR2 SQIVND (reference sequence). Trimming stripped 4 bases from V and 9 bases from J, with 16 bases between. DNA for the CDR3: TGTGCCAGTAGTAACCAGGGCGCTAGGGCTGAGCAGTTCTTC. Translation gives CASSNQGARAEQFF.

The chain combines TRBV19 with TRBJ1-1; 7 bases line up with TRBD1. The CDR3 length is 16 residues. Germline CDR1 LNHDA, CDR2 SQIVND (reference sequence). V dropped 10 bases and J dropped 6; count of bases not matched to a gene: 20. CDR3 DNA: TGTGCCACCACAGGGGACCGGGATTGGGTCCTTCCTGAAGCTTTCTTT. It specifies CATTGDRDWVLPEAFF.

V gene TRBV11-3 combines with J gene TRBJ1-1; D gene ambiguous. The CDR3 sequence is 14 residues long. Trimming stripped 3 bases from V and 5 bases from J, with 13 bases between. The germline V gene has CDR1 SGHNT and CDR2 YENEEA. Here the CDR3 reads CASSFSRDGTEAFF. The CDR3 DNA follows: TGTGCCAGCAGCTTTTCACGGGATGGGACTGAAGCTTTCTTT.